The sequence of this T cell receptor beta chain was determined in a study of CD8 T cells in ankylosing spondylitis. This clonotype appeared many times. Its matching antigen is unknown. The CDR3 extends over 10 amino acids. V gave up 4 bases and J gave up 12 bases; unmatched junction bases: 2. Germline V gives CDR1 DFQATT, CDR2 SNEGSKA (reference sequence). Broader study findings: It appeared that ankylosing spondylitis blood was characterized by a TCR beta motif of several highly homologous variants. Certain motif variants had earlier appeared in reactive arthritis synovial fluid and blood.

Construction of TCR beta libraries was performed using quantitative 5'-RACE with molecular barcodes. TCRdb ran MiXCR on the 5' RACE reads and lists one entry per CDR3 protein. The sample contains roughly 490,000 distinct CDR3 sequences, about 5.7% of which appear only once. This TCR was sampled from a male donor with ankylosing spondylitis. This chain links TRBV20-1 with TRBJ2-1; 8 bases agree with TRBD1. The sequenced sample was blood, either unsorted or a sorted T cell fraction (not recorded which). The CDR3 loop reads CSATGTGQFF. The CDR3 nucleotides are TGCAGTGCTACCGGGACAGGGCAGTTCTTC.